This T cell receptor beta chain stems from a study of blood T cells in healthy people across ages. This CDR3 has 14 residues. Germline V CDR1 and CDR2: SQVTM, ANQGSEA. Regarding this clonotype: Its specificity is unknown. The junction and the germline gene differ at one end; a read error may be behind it.

The use of a sample-barcoded 5' primer and a J-beta primer mix characterized a second PCR of roughly 6 to 11 cycles. TCRdb independently ran MiXCR on the 5' RACE reads; one entry per CDR3 protein. The sample has over 700,000 distinct CDR3 sequences; approximately 55% are singletons. Study-wide results and caveats: A strong correlation was seen between TCR beta diversity and naive T cell percentage.

This receptor was identified in an elderly man in good health. Sequenced input: blood. The V and J genes are TRBV29-1 and TRBJ2-7; D remains unclear. CDR3 DNA sequence: TGCACCGTTGTACGCGAGATAAAGCCCTACGAGCAGTACTTC. Protein product: CTVVREIKPYEQYF.